This entry is about one T cell receptor (beta chain). Its antigen is not identified. The source of the sample is a study of cytomegalovirus exposure and HLA in healthy donors. In the PCR, 60 Vbeta and 13 Jbeta primers were used. Clones were read by immunoSEQ multiplex PCR, and TCRdb kept only the in-frame ones, dropping some. The data contain under 200,000 clones, roughly 83% of them singletons. Regarding the study as a whole: It was reported that TCR beta sequences correctly inferred the HLA-A and HLA-B alleles for most subjects. Later analysis demonstrated an association between a missense DCLRE1C variant and TCR beta V- and J-gene trimming. Later on, an analysis found that several of the most significant clusters appeared to be linked to common viral pathogens, which included parvovirus B19.

J lost 7 bases, V lost 1 base, and 5 bases had no gene match. This CDR3 has 15 amino acids. Germline V gives CDR1 SGHTA, CDR2 FQGTGA. The clonotype was recovered from a boy between 10 and 17 years old in good health and CMV-seronegative. The chain is built from TRBV7-3 and TRBJ2-2, with TRBD2 identical over 8 bases. The specimen was PBMCs. The CDR3 DNA is TGTGCCAGCAGCTTAAAGGCGGGGGGAGTCGGGGAGCTGTTTTTT. Translating it yields CASSLKAGGVGELFF.